A single sample is the source of the 10 T cell receptor beta chains below, sequenced in a study of T-cell memory formation after mild COVID-19. TCRdb itself ran the 5' RACE reads through MiXCR, one entry per CDR3 protein. Here the sample spans a few hundred thousand distinct CDR3 sequences, approximately 24% being singletons. Sequenced: PBMCs or a T cell subset sorted from them (not recorded which). The source is an adult woman who had mild COVID-19 (a few samples of this study predate the infection). Cell type and time point are not known.

The J gene is TRBJ2-1, the V gene TRBV2, with 9 positions matching TRBD2. The CDR3 is made up of 15 amino acids. CDR1 is SNHLY and CDR2 is FYNNEI in the germline V gene. The V segment lost 3 bases and the J segment 9 bases; nucleotides outside the gene matches: 9. Written as DNA, the CDR3 is TGTGCCAGCAGTGATGGTAGCGGGAGACAAGTTGAGCAGTTCTTC. Translating gives CASSDGSGRQVEQFF. Together with reference TRBV2 and TRBJ2-1, the CDR3 gives the full variable domain: EPEVTQTPSHQVTQMGQEVILRCVPISNHLYFYWYRQILGQKVEFLVSFYNNEISEKSEIFDDQFSVERPDGSNFTLKIRSTKLEDSAMYFCASSDGSGRQVEQFFGPGTRLTVL.

The chain joins TRBV29-1 to TRBJ2-5, with no clear D. CDR3 length: 14 residues. Germline V gene data show CDR1 as SQVTM and CDR2 as ANQGSEA. Trimming pared 2 bases from V and 7 bases from J, leaving 17 bases between. The CDR3 nucleotides are TGCAGCGTTGAACAGGACCTACGGGTGGGGACCCAGTACTTC. Encoded protein: CSVEQDLRVGTQYF.

Only a few counts were recorded for this clonotype. This sequence joins TRBV29-1 and TRBJ2-5; possibly TRBD1 or TRBD2 for D (6 bases each). V was clipped by 6 bases and J by 5 bases, with 22 bases between them. The germline V gene encodes CDR1 SQVTM and CDR2 ANQGSEA. CDR3 length: 15 residues. The CDR3 bases are TGCAGCGTCGGTCCGTACGGGGGACAAGAGGAGACCCAGTACTTC. The encoded protein is CSVGPYGGQEETQYF.

The table lists this clonotype with many counts. The chain combines TRBV18 with TRBJ2-7; D is perhaps TRBD2 (5 bases). The CDR3 totals 13 residues. Germline CDR1 and CDR2: KGHSH and LQKENI. Trimming removed 5 bases at V and 3 bases at J, with 11 bases between. The CDR3 reads CASSWTASYEQYF. CDR3 bases: TGTGCCAGCTCATGGACTGCTAGCTACGAGCAGTACTTC.

This clonotype occurred a few times. The V and J genes are TRBV25-1 and TRBJ2-2, with D perhaps matching TRBD2 (5 bases). CDR3 length: 12 amino acids. CDR1 and CDR2 from the germline V gene are MGHDK and SYGVNS. Trimming stripped 5 bases from V and 5 bases from J, with 6 bases between. The CDR3 bases are TGTGCCAGCAGTCGGAGGACCGGGGAGCTGTTTTTT. It is translated as CASSRRTGELFF. Looking up the rest from reference TRBV25-1 and TRBJ2-2 gives the full variable domain: EADIYQTPRYLVIGTGKKITLECSQTMGHDKMYWYQQDPGMELHLIHYSYGVNSTEKGDLSSESTVSRIRTEHFPLTLESARPSHTSQYLCASSRRTGELFFGEGSRLTVL.

V and J are TRBV27 and TRBJ2-3; 7 bases fit TRBD1. Germline V CDR1 and CDR2: MNHEY, SMNVEV (reference sequence). J lost 0 bases, V lost 3 bases, and 3 bases had no gene match. The CDR3 totals 15 residues. DNA of the CDR3: TGTGCCAGCAGTTTTTTGGGACAGAGCACAGATACGCAGTATTTT. Translated, it gives CASSFLGQSTDTQYF.

J is TRBJ2-7 and V is TRBV12-3 or TRBV12-4, with D uncertain. The length of the CDR3 is 12 residues. V lost 6 bases and J 7 bases, leaving 13 bases between the germline ends. CDR3 in DNA: TGTGCCAGCAGCCGTGTCGGCCGGGAGCAGTACTTC. This gives the protein CASSRVGREQYF.

This clonotype has a handful of counts. V and J are TRBV12-3 or TRBV12-4 and TRBJ2-1; D may be TRBD2 (7 bases). The CDR3 is made up of 14 amino acids. V lost 3 bases and J 10 bases, leaving 16 bases between the germline ends. This CDR3 reads CASSFRGGPQEQFF. The CDR3 DNA reads as TGTGCCAGCAGTTTTAGGGGGGGCCCCCAGGAGCAGTTCTTC.

The chain employs TRBV20-1 and TRBJ2-3; D possibly uses TRBD1 or TRBD2 (5 bases each). Trimming took 1 base from V and 2 from J, leaving 13 bases between them. There are 15 residues in the CDR3. Looked up from germline, CDR1 is DFQATT and CDR2 is SNEGSKA (reference sequence). The CDR3 nucleotides read TGCAGTGCTAGAGTGGGACGGAGGAACACAGATACGCAGTATTTT. It translates to CSARVGRRNTDTQYF.

V gene TRBV7-6 combines with J gene TRBJ2-5; D perhaps matches TRBD2 (6 bases). The length of the CDR3 is 14 residues. V was trimmed by 1 base and J by 3 bases, leaving 9 bases between them. Germline V lookup: CDR1 SGHVS, CDR2 FNYEAQ. CDR3: CASSLGPGEETQYF. The CDR3 DNA is TGTGCCAGCAGCTTAGGTCCGGGGGAAGAGACCCAGTACTTC.